This TCR beta chain was identified in a study of cytomegalovirus exposure and HLA in healthy donors. The PCR used 60 Vbeta and 13 Jbeta primers. Original handling: The authors later counted 65 million to 80 million unique TCR beta chains, about 11 million of them shared. Clones were sequenced by immunoSEQ multiplex PCR, and TCRdb holds only the in-frame ones, with some missing. From that table come the V and J calls and clone size; the DNA was used to work out D and trimming. This sample's table has roughly 70,000 clones. CDR3 length: 12 residues. After removal of 7 bases from V and 2 bases from J, the junction contained 4 bases not matched to a gene. Germline CDR1 and CDR2: SQVTM and ANQGSEA.

This rearrangement joins TRBV29-1 to TRBJ1-1; TRBD1 matches 7 bases. This receptor was obtained from a man aged 35 to 55 in good health and CMV-seronegative. Sample: PBMCs. The DNA of the CDR3 is TGCAGCGCAAGGGACAGTAACACTGAAGCTTTCTTT. Its translation: CSARDSNTEAFF.